One and the same sample provided the 17 T cell receptor beta chains below, sequenced in a study of monozygotic twins with inflammatory bowel disease. TCRdb reprocessed the 5' RACE reads, with one entry per CDR3 protein and no DNA. The sample includes some 440,000 distinct CDR3 sequences. The sequenced material came from blood. The receptors come from a human donor with ulcerative colitis or Crohn's disease, or a healthy co-twin of an affected twin (not recorded which).

J is TRBJ1-1 and V is TRBV12-3 or TRBV12-4; TCRdb's D gene call, TRBD1, goes unchecked for lack of DNA. The CDR3 is 16 residues long. The CDR3 sequence: CASRRPGTGANTEAFF.

The gene calls are TRBV6-1 and TRBJ1-4. The CDR3 has 14 amino acids. Germline CDR1 MNHNS, CDR2 SASEGT. The CDR3 here is CASSTGGLTEKLFF.

The chain combines TRBV18 with TRBJ1-1; the TRBD1 assignment by TCRdb is unverifiable without DNA. This CDR3 region has 12 residues. Germline loops: CDR1 KGHSH, CDR2 LQKENI. The chain's CDR3 is CASSGLRDGAFF.

The chain has TRBV2 and TRBJ1-6; as DNA is missing, the TRBD1 call by TCRdb cannot be tested. There are 14 residues in the CDR3. Germline CDR1 SNHLY, CDR2 FYNNEI. The CDR3 is CASSDQGAVSPLHF.

The gene calls are TRBV6-1 and TRBJ2-5; with no DNA, the TCRdb D assignment of TRBD1 cannot be verified. The length of the CDR3 is 15 residues. Germline loops: CDR1 MNHNS, CDR2 SASEGT. Here the CDR3 reads CASRAGHQFQETQYF.

Here the CDR3 reads CSARAKGLVNTEAFF. The chain is built from TRBV20-1 and TRBJ1-1; the TRBD1 assignment by TCRdb is unverifiable without DNA. The CDR3 has 15 residues. CDR1 is DFQATT, CDR2 SNEGSKA, per germline (reference sequence).

The J gene is TRBJ1-2, the V gene TRBV5-8. CDR1 SGHTS and CDR2 YDEGEE come from the germline V gene. The length of the CDR3 is 16 residues. CDR3 residues: CASSLPRTGVNYGYTF. Full variable domain (remainder filled in from reference TRBV5-8 and TRBJ1-2): EAGVTQSPTHLIKTRGQQATLRCSPISGHTSVYWYQQALGLGLQFLLWYDEGEERNRGNFPPRFSGRQFPNYSSELNVNALELEDSALYLCASSLPRTGVNYGYTFGSGTRLTVV.

This chain joins TRBV12-3 or TRBV12-4 and TRBJ2-1; the TCRdb D gene call, TRBD1, has no DNA to confirm it. This CDR3 is 16 amino acids long. The CDR3: CASSLSRQGPYNEQFF.

The rearrangement joins TRBV6-1 to TRBJ2-4; TCRdb's D gene call, TRBD2, goes unchecked for lack of DNA. The CDR3 consists of 16 residues. CDR1 is MNHNS and CDR2 is SASEGT in the germline V gene. CDR3: CASSMPEGSAKNIQYF.

This rearrangement joins TRBV18 to TRBJ2-1. Germline V gives CDR1 KGHSH, CDR2 LQKENI. The CDR3 has 15 amino acids. CDR3 residues: CASSPSAGPHNEQFF. Together with reference TRBV18 and TRBJ2-1, the CDR3 gives the full variable domain: NAGVMQNPRHLVRRRGQEARLRCSPMKGHSHVYWYRQLPEEGLKFMVYLQKENIIDESGMPKERFSAEFPKEGPSILRIQQVVRGDSAAYFCASSPSAGPHNEQFFGPGTRLTVL.

The chain carries TRBV7-2 and TRBJ2-7; no DNA is available, so the TRBD2 call from TCRdb remains unchecked. CDR3 length: 15 residues. CDR1 and CDR2 (germline): SGHTA, FQGNSA. This chain's CDR3 is CASSLGISGSYEQYF.

The chain is built from TRBV11-3 and TRBJ2-2; TCRdb picks TRBD1, but there is no DNA to check that call. The CDR3 is 14 residues long. Germline V gene sequence: CDR1 SGHNT, CDR2 YENEEA. The chain's CDR3 is CASSPDRGAGELFF.

The chain couples TRBV5-1 to TRBJ2-1. CDR3 size: 16 residues. Per germline, CDR1 SGHRS and CDR2 YFSETQ. The chain's CDR3 is CASSLNGQKGYNEQFF.

The chain uses TRBV30 and TRBJ2-1; the D call of TRBD1 rests on TCRdb alone, since no DNA is present to check it. The CDR3 extends over 13 amino acids. Germline V CDR1 and CDR2: GTSNPN, SVGIG (reference sequence). This chain's CDR3 is CAWTTGQAVEQFF.

This CDR3 reads CASRPTGTTEAFF. This chain links TRBV7-2 with TRBJ1-1; the TRBD1 assignment by TCRdb is unverifiable without DNA. Per the germline V gene, CDR1 is SGHTA and CDR2 is FQGNSA. The CDR3 is made up of 13 amino acids.

The chain is built from TRBV13 and TRBJ1-4. This CDR3 region has 14 residues. The germline V gene has CDR1 PRHDT and CDR2 FYEKMQ (reference sequence). The CDR3 sequence is CASSLGTAGEKLFF.

The V and J genes are TRBV30 and TRBJ1-1. This CDR3 is 15 amino acids long. Germline CDR1 GTSNPN, CDR2 SVGIG (reference sequence). CDR3 region: CAWSEYATMNTEAFF.